Listed below are T cell receptor beta chains from one sample, sequenced in a study of metastatic and nonmetastatic thyroid tumors. TCRdb re-clonotyped the PCR reads through MiXCR. The table shows approximately 65,000 clones, with approximately 4% occurring only once. The sample consisted of blood. All receptors derive from a female donor with papillary thyroid cancer or a benign thyroid nodule (not recorded which). Some clones in this sample may be carry-over from other donors' samples. Both conserved end residues are part of each CDR3. The D gene is left open where the match is weak. Not all rows give a size; the values are once, few, many and, for expanded clones, a class.

D gene	clone size	V gene	J gene	CDR3 protein	CDR3 DNA
TRBD2	many	TRBV20-1	TRBJ2-7	CSAYSGTSDYEQYF	TGCAGTGCTTATAGCGGGACTAGCGACTACGAGCAGTACTTC
-	many	TRBV10-3	TRBJ2-2	CAIGGPQAVNTGELFF	TGTGCCATCGGGGGACCTCAAGCTGTGAATACCGGGGAGCTGTTTTTT
TRBD1	many	TRBV3-1	TRBJ1-2	CASSQLQGYGYTF	TGTGCCAGCAGCCAACTACAGGGGTATGGCTACACCTTC
-	few	TRBV28	TRBJ2-3	CASTPPWPTDTQYF	TGTGCCAGCACCCCGCCGTGGCCAACAGATACGCAGTATTTT
-	few	TRBV19	TRBJ2-6	CASSMGGRPCSWANVLTF	TGTGCCAGTAGTATGGGGGGCAGGCCGTGCTCTTGGGCCAACGTCCTGACTTTC
TRBD1	few	TRBV24-1	TRBJ2-7	CTTSDYGQGDLNEQYF	TGTACCACCAGTGACTACGGGCAGGGGGATCTTAACGAGCAGTACTTC
-	many	TRBV9	TRBJ2-3	CASSVGRVTTDTQYF	TGTGCCAGCAGCGTAGGCAGGGTCACCACAGATACGCAGTATTTT
-	-	TRBV2	TRBJ2-7	CATSANTKQISYEQYF	TGTGCCACCTCGGCTAACACGAAACAAATCTCCTACGAGCAGTACTTC
-	few	TRBV5-1	TRBJ2-2	CASSFGGAGTGELFF	TGCGCCAGCAGCTTTGGAGGGGCGGGCACCGGGGAGCTGTTTTTT
-	many	TRBV7-9	TRBJ2-3	CASSLVGGGDTQYF	TGTGCCAGCAGCTTAGTAGGGGGGGGAGATACGCAGTATTTT
TRBD2	many	TRBV20-1	TRBJ2-7	CSARDPTTSGYEQYF	TGCAGTGCTAGAGATCCAACTACTAGCGGCTACGAGCAGTACTTC
-	many	TRBV30	TRBJ2-1	CAWSGDYYNEQFF	TGTGCCTGGAGTGGAGACTATTACAATGAGCAGTTCTTC
-	many	TRBV3-1	TRBJ1-1	CASSQPGPAEAFF	TGTGCCAGCAGCCAACCCGGACCGGCTGAAGCTTTCTTT
-	once	TRBV6-1	TRBJ2-1	CAIDPDRTYGEQFF	TGTGCCATCGACCCGGACCGTACGTACGGTGAGCAGTTCTTC
TRBD2	many	TRBV2	TRBJ2-1	CASRSGTSNNEQFF	TGTGCCAGCAGGTCCGGGACTAGTAACAATGAGCAGTTCTTC
-	few	TRBV20-1	TRBJ2-5	CSAIRQGETQYF	TGCAGTGCTATTCGGCAGGGGGAGACCCAGTACTTC